The rows below give T cell receptor beta chains drawn from one sample of a study of T cells in narcolepsy. Assay: immunoSEQ multiplex PCR; the TCRdb copy retains only in-frame clones and omits some. Among about 34,000 clones listed, 82% were seen once. Sample: CD45RA- memory CD4+ T cells from PBMCs. These receptors all stem from a human donor with narcolepsy. Both conserved end residues are part of each CDR3. The D gene is left open where the match is weak. Size is stated for part of the rows, as once, few or many counts, or as a class when the clone is expanded.

TRBV29-1,.,TRBD1,TRBJ1-3,TGCAGCGTTACCGGGACAGGGGCTGGAAACACCATATATTTT,CSVTGTGAGNTIYF
TRBV7-2,.,.,TRBJ2-6,TGTGCCAGCAGTCGCCTTATCTCTGGGGCCAACGTCCTGACTTTC,CASSRLISGANVLTF
TRBV6-5,.,TRBD1,TRBJ1-2,TGTGCCAGCAGTTCCGGGACAGCTCGTGACTACACCTTC,CASSSGTARDYTF
TRBV5-1,once,.,TRBJ2-3,TGCGCCAGCAGCTTGGTTATTGGGGGGGATACGCAGTATTTT,CASSLVIGGDTQYF
TRBV10-3,.,.,TRBJ1-2,TGTGCCATCAGTCCCCGGGGAGGGGATGGCTACACCTTC,CAISPRGGDGYTF
TRBV7-9,once,.,TRBJ2-3,TGTGCCAGCAGCTTAGCGACAGCCGACGGCACAGATACGCAGTATTTT,CASSLATADGTDTQYF
TRBV27,few,.,TRBJ2-1,TGTGCCAGCAGCCTAGGACTTCTCTCCTACAATGAGCAGTTCTTC,CASSLGLLSYNEQFF
TRBV7-9,.,TRBD1,TRBJ1-5,TGTGCCAGCAGCCAGGGACAGCATAGCAATCAGCCCCAGCATTTT,CASSQGQHSNQPQHF
TRBV6-6,.,.,TRBJ2-6,TGTGCCAGCAGTTACCGACAAGGACCTGGGGCCAACGTCCTGACTTTC,CASSYRQGPGANVLTF
TRBV5-8,.,.,TRBJ2-2,TGTGCCAGCAGTCGCTTAGGGGGAATGGACACCGGGGAGCTGTTTTTT,CASSRLGGMDTGELFF
TRBV11-2,.,.,TRBJ1-2,TGTGCCAGCAGCTTATCACACGGAGGCGATGGCTACACCTTC,CASSLSHGGDGYTF
TRBV28,.,.,TRBJ1-4,TGTGCCTTGGGGGCCTTGAATGAAAAACTGTTTTTT,CALGALNEKLFF
TRBV30,.,.,TRBJ2-1,TGTACCCTTGAGATAGGGTACAATGAGCAGTTCTTC,CTLEIGYNEQFF
TRBV27,.,.,TRBJ1-1,TGTGCCAGCAGTTCCACAGGGTCTGTAGTAACTGAAGCTTTCTTT,CASSSTGSVVTEAFF
TRBV7-2,.,.,TRBJ2-5,TGTGCCAGCAGCTCCGGGTCCTCAAGAGAGACCCAGTACTTC,CASSSGSSRETQYF
TRBV27,.,.,TRBJ2-1,TGTGCCAGCAGTGTTTTTTGGACCCCAAGCTCCTACAATGAGCAGTTCTTC,CASSVFWTPSSYNEQFF
TRBV28,.,.,TRBJ1-2,TGTGCCAGCAGTTCCCAGGGACGTGGCTACACCTTC,CASSSQGRGYTF
TRBV7-2,once,.,TRBJ2-7,TGTGCCAGCAGCTTGGGGGGGGCCACGGGCGAGCAGTACTTC,CASSLGGATGEQYF
TRBV27,.,.,TRBJ2-7,TGTGCCAGCAGTTTAAGACCCGACACCTACGAGCAGTACTTC,CASSLRPDTYEQYF
TRBV18,.,.,TRBJ1-1,TGTGCCAGCTCACCGGGAGGGACCGTAGAAGCTTTCTTT,CASSPGGTVEAFF
TRBV7-2,once,.,TRBJ1-5,TGTGCCAGCAGCTCGAGGGGTGGCAATCAGCCCCAGCATTTT,CASSSRGGNQPQHF
TRBV13,.,.,TRBJ1-1,TGTGCCAGCAGCTTTTTCGACACTGAAGCTTTCTTT,CASSFFDTEAFF
TRBV29-1,.,TRBD1,TRBJ2-3,TGCAGCGTATTCCGGACAGGCACGTACACAGATGCGCAGTATTTT,CSVFRTGTYTDAQYF
TRBV7-2,.,.,TRBJ2-7,TGTGCCAGCAGCGAGGCGGCGGGACCCTCCTACGAGCAGTACTTC,CASSEAAGPSYEQYF
TRBV14,.,.,TRBJ2-7,TGTGCCAGCAGCCTTACAAGTTGGCAGTACTTC,CASSLTSWQYF
TRBV6-5,few,TRBD2,TRBJ2-5,TGTGCCAGCAGTTACTCGACTAGCGGAAAAGAGACCCAGTACTTC,CASSYSTSGKETQYF
TRBV5-1,.,.,TRBJ2-2,TGCGCCAGCAGTCGAGACCAGGGCCCCGGGGAGCTGTTTTTT,CASSRDQGPGELFF
TRBV28,.,.,TRBJ1-2,TGTGCCAGCAGAGCCGGGACATGGGGCTACACCTTC,CASRAGTWGYTF